The next 26 T cell receptor beta chains were all read from a single sample in a study of T cell repertoires in urothelial bladder cancer. Clones were sequenced by immunoSEQ multiplex PCR, and TCRdb holds only the in-frame ones, with some missing. The sample carries about 2,500 clones, around 68% recorded once. The sample was bladder tissue. The receptors were gathered from a human donor with a benign inflammatory bladder lesion.

This rearrangement joins TRBV19 to TRBJ2-1, with 10 bases that match TRBD2. CDR3 length: 15 amino acids. Germline V gene sequence: CDR1 LNHDA, CDR2 SQIVND (reference sequence). Trimming at V came to 5 bases and at J to 7 bases, leaving 8 bases not matched to a gene. CDR3 amino acids: CASSPTSGQSNEQFF. The CDR3 bases are TGTGCCAGTAGTCCGACTAGCGGGCAGAGTAATGAGCAGTTCTTC.

This chain links TRBV30 with TRBJ1-2, with D perhaps TRBD1 (5 bases). V lost 4 bases and J 8 bases, leaving 11 bases between the germline ends. The CDR3 is made up of 11 amino acids. From germline, CDR1 is GTSNPN and CDR2 SVGIG (reference sequence). This chain's CDR3 is CAWTRGGGYTF. CDR3 sequence (DNA): TGTGCCTGGACCCGCGGGGGGGGCTACACCTTC. The full variable domain, with the rest looked up from reference TRBV30 and TRBJ1-2, is SQTIHQWPATLVQPVGSPLSLECTVEGTSNPNLYWYRQAAGRGLQLLFYSVGIGQISSEVPQNLSASRPQDRQFILSSKKLLLSDSGFYLCAWTRGGGYTFGSGTRLTVV.

The chain has TRBV5-4 and TRBJ2-3; 7 nucleotides line up with TRBD1. There are 16 residues in the CDR3. Germline V gives CDR1 SGHNT, CDR2 YYREEE (reference sequence). The V gene end was trimmed by 5 bases and the J gene end by 0 bases; junction bases not matched to a gene: 9. DNA of the CDR3: TGTGCCAGCAGATCGACCTACAGGGGTAGCACAGATACGCAGTATTTT. Translating it yields CASRSTYRGSTDTQYF.

This clone was counted a few times. This chain connects TRBV7-2 to TRBJ2-1; unclear D gene. The CDR3 length is 13 residues. The germline V gene encodes CDR1 SGHTA and CDR2 FQGNSA. Between the trimmed V and J ends, which lost 0 bases and 4 bases, there was a span of 4 bases. This CDR3 is CASSLAVYNEQFF. In nucleotides, the CDR3 is TGTGCCAGCAGCTTAGCCGTATACAATGAGCAGTTCTTC. The full variable domain, with the rest looked up from reference TRBV7-2 and TRBJ2-1, is GAGVSQSPSNKVTEKGKDVELRCDPISGHTALYWYRQSLGQGLEFLIYFQGNSAPDKSGLPSDRFSAERTGGSVSTLTIQRTQQEDSAVYLCASSLAVYNEQFFGPGTRLTVL.

The chain employs TRBV7-9 and TRBJ1-3; D is ambiguous. Germline V gene data show CDR1 as SEHNR and CDR2 as FQNEAQ (reference sequence). Deletions cut 1 base from V and 0 bases from J, with 7 bases between. CDR3 size: 15 residues. CDR3 sequence (DNA): TGTGCCAGCAGCTTAGGGTTCCTCTCTGGAAACACCATATATTTT. The encoded protein is CASSLGFLSGNTIYF. Looking up the rest from reference TRBV7-9 and TRBJ1-3 gives the full variable domain: DTGVSQNPRHKITKRGQNVTFRCDPISEHNRLYWYRQTLGQGPEFLTYFQNEAQLEKSRLLSDRFSAERPKGSFSTLEIQRTEQGDSAMYLCASSLGFLSGNTIYFGEGSWLTVV.

J is TRBJ2-3 and V is TRBV15, with D perhaps TRBD2 (6 bases). CDR1 and CDR2 (germline): LNHNV, YYDKDF (reference sequence). V lost 4 bases and J 4 bases, leaving 18 bases between the germline ends. The CDR3 runs 16 residues. The DNA of the CDR3 is TGTGCCACCAGCACCCCAACGGGAGCTTTGGCAGATACGCAGTATTTT. Protein product: CATSTPTGALADTQYF.

Turning to this clone: Other DNA sequences in the same sample also yield this CDR3. This chain joins TRBV6-5 and TRBJ1-2; TRBD1 might be the D (6 bases). Trimming removed 6 bases from V and 6 bases from J, with 17 bases in between. Germline CDR1 reads MNHEY; CDR2 reads SVGAGI. There are 14 residues in the CDR3. The CDR3 reads CASSFLGGADGYTF. CDR3 DNA sequence: TGTGCCAGCAGCTTCCTAGGGGGGGCGGATGGCTACACCTTC.

In its sample, this clone was seen once. The chain couples TRBV27 to TRBJ2-1, with TRBD2 matching over 7 bases. The CDR3 has 16 residues. CDR1 is MNHEY and CDR2 is SMNVEV in the germline V gene (reference sequence). The trim removed 0 bases at V and 8 bases at J, leaving 10 bases unmatched. The CDR3 region is CASSLSWTRERDEQFF. CDR3 in DNA: TGTGCCAGCAGTTTATCGTGGACTAGAGAACGCGATGAGCAGTTCTTC.

This clone was observed once. V gene TRBV5-5 combines with J gene TRBJ1-2; D unresolved. Germline V gene data show CDR1 as SGHKS and CDR2 as YYEKEE (reference sequence). The CDR3 is 15 residues long. V shed 2 bases and J shed 4 bases, with 15 bases lying between them. The CDR3 loop is CASSFGPNGIYGYTF. DNA of the CDR3: TGTGCCAGCAGCTTCGGACCGAATGGGATCTATGGCTACACCTTC. The complete variable domain, with remaining parts taken from reference TRBV5-5 and TRBJ1-2, reads DAGVTQSPTHLIKTRGQQVTLRCSPISGHKSVSWYQQVLGQGPQFIFQYYEKEERGRGNFPDRFSARQFPNYSSELNVNALLLGDSALYLCASSFGPNGIYGYTFGSGTRLTVV.

This clone appeared once. This rearrangement joins TRBV4-2 to TRBJ2-1, with D possibly matching TRBD2 (6 bases). Trimming removed 4 bases at V and 7 bases at J, with 23 bases between. The CDR3 extends over 17 amino acids. Germline V gives CDR1 LGHNA, CDR2 YNFKEQ. The CDR3 is CASSRAPTSGGRNEQFF. The CDR3 DNA is TGTGCCAGCAGCCGTGCCCCGACTAGTGGAGGGAGGAATGAGCAGTTCTTC.

The chain has TRBV19 and TRBJ2-4; D is uncertain. V dropped 5 bases and J dropped 11 bases, with 16 bases sitting between them. This CDR3 is 13 amino acids long. Germline V CDR1 and CDR2: LNHDA, SQIVND (reference sequence). In DNA, the CDR3 is TGTGCCAGTAGTGGCCCAGCGCCCAGCTTTCAGTACTTC. Amino acid sequence: CASSGPAPSFQYF.

V and J are TRBV30 and TRBJ2-1, with 7 nucleotides matching TRBD2. Trimming removed 2 bases from V and 2 bases from J; junction bases left unmatched: 3. The CDR3 extends over 14 amino acids. Germline V gene data show CDR1 as GTSNPN and CDR2 as SVGIG (reference sequence). The CDR3 reads CAWSYGTTYNEQFF. The DNA for the CDR3 is TGTGCCTGGAGTTACGGGACTACCTACAATGAGCAGTTCTTC.

CDR3 in DNA: TGTGCCAGCAGCGAAGCGGGCGGGGCAAACATTCAGTACTTC. This codes for CASSEAGGANIQYF. The rearrangement joins TRBV5-4 to TRBJ2-4, with D possibly being TRBD2 (6 bases). Trimming took 4 bases from V and 6 from J, leaving 14 bases between them. CDR3 length: 14 residues. In germline, CDR1 is SGHNT, CDR2 YYREEE (reference sequence).

The V call is TRBV10-1, the J call TRBJ2-5, with TRBD2 matching over 10 bases. Germline trimming cut 2 bases from V and 5 bases from J; bases unmatched to any gene: 5. The germline CDR1 and CDR2 sequences are WNHNN and SYGVQD (reference sequence). The CDR3 consists of 15 residues. The CDR3 loop is CASSEGLAEGETQYF. In DNA form, the CDR3 reads TGCGCCAGCAGTGAGGGACTAGCGGAGGGGGAGACCCAGTACTTC.

The chain joins TRBV7-9 to TRBJ2-1; TRBD2 matches 9 bases. Per the germline V gene, CDR1 is SEHNR and CDR2 is FQNEAQ (reference sequence). V lost 5 bases to trimming and J lost 6 bases; unmatched junction nucleotides: 8. CDR3 length: 15 residues. The CDR3 coding sequence is TGTGCCAGCAGCCCGTTAGCGGGAGAAGGCAATGAGCAGTTCTTC. This translates into CASSPLAGEGNEQFF.

In this sample, this clone turned up once. The chain employs TRBV21-1 and TRBJ2-7; the tabulated D call, TRBD1, remains unverified against the DNA. TRBV21-1 is marked as a pseudogene. This CDR3 has 13 residues. For the CDR3, the DNA is TGTGCCAGCAGTCATACAGGGTCCTACGAGCAGTACTTC. Translating it yields CASSHTGSYEQYF.

The chain links TRBV27 to TRBJ1-4; D ambiguous. The CDR3 is made up of 13 amino acids. The V end was cut by 5 bases, the J end by 8 bases, with 12 bases between. Per the germline V gene, CDR1 is MNHEY and CDR2 is SMNVEV (reference sequence). CDR3 coding DNA: TGTGCCAGCAGTGAGGAGGGCGGGGAAAAACTGTTTTTT. Protein product: CASSEEGGEKLFF. The full variable domain, rest sourced from reference TRBV27 and TRBJ1-4, is EAQVTQNPRYLITVTGKKLTVTCSQNMNHEYMSWYRQDPGLGLRQIYYSMNVEVTDKGDVPEGYKVSRKEKRNFPLILESPSPNQTSLYFCASSEEGGEKLFFGSGTQLSVL.

This clone was detected only a few times. The genes are TRBV6-1 and TRBJ2-4, with 9 nucleotides matching TRBD1. The germline gives CDR1 MNHNS, CDR2 SASEGT. The CDR3 spans 16 residues. Trimming cost V 1 base and J 5 bases; bases outside gene matches: 6. CDR3 sequence reads: CASSEGGTGWENIQYF. Here the CDR3 DNA reads TGTGCCAGCAGTGAAGGTGGGACAGGGTGGGAAAACATTCAGTACTTC.

This chain uses TRBV7-6 with TRBJ2-1; 13 bases match TRBD2. The ends lost 3 bases at V and 1 base at J; junction bases unmatched: 18. Germline V gene lookup returns CDR1 SGHVS and CDR2 FNYEAQ. This CDR3 region has 22 residues. The CDR3 loop reads CASSFGLGTSGRANRSYNEQFF. The CDR3 DNA reads TGTGCCAGCAGCTTCGGACTTGGAACTAGCGGGAGGGCAAATAGGTCCTACAATGAGCAGTTCTTC. The full variable domain, its missing parts supplied by reference TRBV7-6 and TRBJ2-1, is GAGVSQSPRYKVTKRGQDVALRCDPISGHVSLYWYRQALGQGPEFLTYFNYEAQQDKSGLPNDRFSAERPEGSISTLTIQRTEQRDSAMYRCASSFGLGTSGRANRSYNEQFFGPGTRLTVL.

The rearrangement joins TRBV21-1 to TRBJ2-2; the table's TRBD1 call for D was not verified on the DNA. TRBV21-1 is an annotated pseudogene. The CDR3 has 15 residues. CDR3 DNA: TGTGCCAGCAGCAGGCTCCAGACAAAAACCGGGGAGCTGTTTTTT. This codes for CASSRLQTKTGELFF.

V usage is TRBV11-2 and J usage is TRBJ2-4; D uncertain. The CDR3 consists of 12 residues. Germline CDR1 SGHAT, CDR2 FQNNGV. V lost 3 bases and J lost 13, with 13 bases in between. In nucleotides, the CDR3 is TGTGCCAGCAGCTTGTCCCCATACGAACAGTACTTC. The encoded protein is CASSLSPYEQYF.

This sequence joins TRBV5-1 and TRBJ2-7; 9 nucleotides agree with TRBD1. The CDR3 is 16 amino acids. Germline assignment: CDR1 SGHRS and CDR2 YFSETQ. J gave up 2 bases and V 1 base, and 7 bases lay outside the gene matches. In DNA, the CDR3 is TGCGCCAGCAGCTTGATCCGGGACAGGGCACCCTACGAGCAGTACGTC. As protein: CASSLIRDRAPYEQYV.

The rearrangement joins TRBV2 to TRBJ2-7; TRBD1 might be the D (6 bases). Trimming left V 7 bases short and J 3 bases short, with 13 bases between. Per germline, CDR1 SNHLY and CDR2 FYNNEI. The CDR3 has 13 amino acids. In nucleotides, the CDR3 is TGTGCCAGCACCCGAATGGACAGCTACGAGCAGTACTTC. This translates into CASTRMDSYEQYF.

This rearrangement joins TRBV27 to TRBJ2-1; TRBD2 matches at 7 bases. Germline-derived CDR1 and CDR2 are MNHEY and SMNVEV (reference sequence). The length of the CDR3 is 15 residues. V trimming: 2 bases; J trimming: 9 bases; junction bases outside the gene matches: 10. CDR3 sequence reads: CASSLVVARGGEQFF. The CDR3 bases are TGTGCCAGCAGTTTAGTAGTGGCCCGCGGGGGTGAGCAGTTCTTC.

This clone was found once. V gene TRBV18 combines with J gene TRBJ1-1, with 8 bases lining up with TRBD1. The CDR3 is 15 residues long. V was clipped by 4 bases and J by 1 base; unmatched bases: 5. The germline gives CDR1 KGHSH, CDR2 LQKENI. CDR3 sequence: CASSLIQGENTEAFF. CDR3 DNA sequence: TGTGCCAGCTCACTCATACAGGGGGAGAACACTGAAGCTTTCTTT.

This clone was observed a few times. The gene calls are TRBV28 and TRBJ1-2; D is unclear. This CDR3 contains 14 residues. Trimming cost V 3 bases and J 0 bases, with 8 bases left between them. The V gene's germline CDR1 is MDHEN and CDR2 SYDVKM. The CDR3 DNA is TGTGCCAGCAGTTTGAGCAGGTCTAACTATGGCTACACCTTC. As protein: CASSLSRSNYGYTF.